The source of this T cell receptor beta chain is a study of blood T cell repertoires in COVID-19. Overall study context: COVID-19 samples, acute and convalescent, were from the United States, Italy and Spain. The cDNA or gDNA used as material had been derived from T cells, B-cell-depleted T cells, or PBMCs.

This CDR3 comprises 15 residues. Germline V CDR1 and CDR2: SEHNR, FQNEAQ (reference sequence). Trimming left V 4 bases short and J 4 bases short, with 16 bases between. Only in-frame clones appear in the TCRdb table, and some are missing; sequencing was by immunoSEQ multiplex PCR. The sample consists of 73,000 or so clones, around 86% of them appearing once. The source material was peripheral blood. The clonotype originates from a man aged 30 to 45 with acute or convalescent COVID-19. V is TRBV7-9 and J is TRBJ1-2; no firm D call. The CDR3 loop is CASSSIIEGGYGYTF. In DNA, the CDR3 is TGTGCCAGCAGCTCAATTATCGAGGGAGGCTATGGCTACACCTTC. Using reference TRBV7-9 and TRBJ1-2 for the parts outside the CDR3, the full variable domain is DTGVSQNPRHKITKRGQNVTFRCDPISEHNRLYWYRQTLGQGPEFLTYFQNEAQLEKSRLLSDRFSAERPKGSFSTLEIQRTEQGDSAMYLCASSSIIEGGYGYTFGSGTRLTVV.